Listed here are 18 T cell receptor delta chains from one sample, sequenced in a study of γδ T cells in repeated Plasmodium falciparum infection. Flow sorting of PBMC yielded separate Vgamma9/Vdelta2+ and Vdelta2-negative gammadelta T cell populations for bulk repertoire analysis. TCRdb reprocessed the multiplex PCR reads using CATT. This sample has tens of thousands of delta-chain clones, with over 0.9% found just once. Sequencing input: gamma-delta T cells from blood. The receptors stem from a pool of human donors (malaria-infected and uninfected, not separated).

This clone has ten or more counts. J is TRDJ1 and V is TRDV1; D gene uncertain. The CDR3 extends over 13 amino acids. Germline V lookup: CDR1 TSWWSYY, CDR2 QGS. V was cut by 3 bases and J by 11 bases, with 16 bases left in between. CDR3 in amino acids: CALGEQVRGDLIF. In DNA, the CDR3 is TGTGCTCTTGGGGAGCAAGTAAGGGGTGATCTCATCTTT.

This clone was picked up many times. Only one base separates this from a far larger clonotype, so it likely reflects a read error. Other DNA sequences of this sample code for an identical CDR3. The chain recombines TRDV2 with TRDJ1; maybe TRDD3 (5 bases). The J gene, left out of TCRdb, was set here by checking the DNA against germline. V was cut by 0 bases and J by 9 bases, with 16 bases left in between. The CDR3 sequence is 14 residues long. Germline CDR1 is GEAIGNYY and CDR2 is EKD. The CDR3 DNA reads TGTGCCTGTGACACCGGGGGGTATCGAGGGCAACTCATCTTT. Its protein product is CACDTGGYRGQLIF.

This clone has at least ten counts. An end of the junction does not agree with germline; a read error may underlie this. The chain employs TRAV36/DV7 and TRDJ1; 8 nucleotides line up with TRDD3. The CDR3 length is 17 residues. Per germline, CDR1 VTNFRS and CDR2 LTSSGIE (reference sequence). CDR3 coding DNA: TGCGCGACGAAACTACTGGGGATACTTAGGTACACCGATAAACTCATCTTT. Protein product: CATKLLGILRYTDKLIF.

This clone was seen ten or more times. A far larger clone differs by one base, so this is likely a read error. Other nucleotide sequences in the sample specify the same CDR3. This sequence joins TRDV2 and TRDJ1; TRDD3 matches 13 bases. Trimming cost V 0 bases and J 2 bases; bases outside gene matches: 8. CDR3 length equals 18 residues. The germline V gene encodes CDR1 GEAIGNYY and CDR2 EKD. The CDR3 DNA follows: TGTGCCTGTGACACCTTGCTACTGGGGGATACGAAGACCGATAAACTCATCTTT. It encodes CACDTLLLGDTKTDKLIF.

This clone is termed medium-sized. The sample carries other DNA sequences with the same CDR3. The chain couples TRDV1 to TRDJ1; TRDD2 agrees at 8 bases. The V and J ends lost 3 bases and 0 bases, in that order; junction bases with no gene match: 21. The germline V gene has CDR1 TSWWSYY and CDR2 QGS. This CDR3 spans 21 amino acids. The CDR3: CALGDATFLKGTGLYTDKLIF. CDR3 sequence (DNA): TGTGCTCTTGGGGACGCAACCTTCCTAAAAGGTACTGGGCTTTACACCGATAAACTCATCTTT.

With respect to this clone: The TCRdb protein, from a much larger clone, departs from this DNA's translation at residue 14, likely by read error; the protein shown derives from the DNA. A V gene of TRDV2 was called, but no J gene was assigned; TRDD3 was called by the table and not checked on the DNA. Germline assignment: CDR1 GEAIGNYY and CDR2 EKD. This CDR3 is 16 amino acids long. The CDR3 protein is CACDKVGVLYTDKFIF. Written as DNA, the CDR3 is TGTGCCTGTGACAAGGTGGGGGTTCTCTACACCGATAAATTCATCTTT.

Turning to this clone: A far larger clone is off by one base, so a read error is likely. Within the sample, other DNA sequences also encode this same CDR3. The chain employs TRDV2 and TRDJ1, with 7 nucleotides matching TRDD3. TCRdb carries no J gene annotation; the J gene was assigned here by matching the DNA with germline. This CDR3 region has 21 residues. Germline CDR1 is GEAIGNYY and CDR2 is EKD. Germline trimming cut 4 bases from V and 0 bases from J; bases unmatched to any gene: 25. Here the CDR3 reads CACDSILLSTGEERYTDKLIF. The DNA for the CDR3 is TGTGCCTGTGATAGCATCCTTCTTAGTACTGGGGAAGAAAGGTACACCGATAAACTCATCTTT.

This clone was seen more than once but under ten times. Translating this DNA gives a protein that differs at residue 5 from the TCRdb one, which belongs to a much larger clone; a read error is likely, and the protein shown is this translation. The rearrangement links TRDV1 to TRDJ1, with a tentative D call TRDD3 (5 bases). The germline CDR1 and CDR2 sequences are TSWWSYY and QGS. The CDR3 is 21 residues long. Trimming cost V 4 bases and J 2 bases, with 32 bases left between them. CDR3 nucleotides: TGTGCTCTTGGGGGACGTCCCCAGAAGCGGGATTATGCCCTTTCTACCGATAAACTCATCTTT. Translated, it gives CALGGRPQKRDYALSTDKLIF.

About this clone itself: For this DNA, TCRdb reports the protein of a much larger clone, which diverges at residue 3, most likely from a read error; the protein presented here is translated directly from the DNA. The chain links TRDV1 to TRDJ1, with D tentatively TRDD2 (5 bases). The germline CDR1 and CDR2 sequences are TSWWSYY and QGS. The V gene lost 10 bases and the J gene lost 5 bases, with 14 bases spanning the gap. This CDR3 has 12 amino acids. As DNA, the CDR3 is TGTGCTCCTTTTTCCTCCCGGGATAAACTCATCTTT. Protein sequence: CAPFSSRDKLIF.

This clone has more than one count but fewer than ten. TCRdb's listed protein matches a much larger clone and diverges from this DNA's translation at residue 13, likely through a read error; the protein shown comes from the DNA. The V and J genes are TRDV1 and TRDJ1, with 12 bases aligning to TRDD3. No J segment appears in TCRdb, so it was assigned here by matching the sequence to germline. Germline CDR1 and CDR2: TSWWSYY and QGS. The CDR3 contains 16 residues. In DNA form, the CDR3 reads TGTGCTCTTGTGGGTACTGGGGGATACAACACCGATAGACTCATCTTT. As protein: CALVGTGGYNTDRLIF.

Regarding this clone: The protein TCRdb gives is from a much larger clone and does not agree with this DNA's translation at residue 7, likely a read error; the protein shown here comes from the DNA. The chain employs TRDV1 and TRDJ1; D possibly corresponds to TRDD3 (6 bases). Matching the DNA to germline supplied the J gene, which TCRdb does not give. The germline gives CDR1 TSWWSYY, CDR2 QGS. V was shortened by 4 bases and J by 8 bases, with 23 bases between the two germline ends. The CDR3 runs to 16 residues. CDR3 in amino acids: CALGVSCVGGYTKLIF. The CDR3 DNA reads as TGTGCTCTTGGGGTTTCCTGCGTGGGAGGATACACGAAACTCATCTTT.

This clone was seen more than once but under ten times. This DNA's translation differs at residue 6 from TCRdb's protein, which comes from a much larger clone; a read error is likely, and the protein shown is translated from the DNA. The chain recombines TRDV2 with TRDJ1, with TRDD3 matching over 8 bases. The J gene is not listed in TCRdb, so it was assigned here from a DNA match to germline. The V gene's germline CDR1 is GEAIGNYY and CDR2 EKD. This CDR3 has 15 amino acids. Unmatched junction bases numbered 7, after V lost 1 base and J lost 4 bases. This CDR3 is CACDTSAGGLDKLIF. The CDR3 coding sequence is TGTGCCTGTGACACGTCGGCTGGGGGACTCGATAAACTCATCTTT.

There are many counts of this clone. The protein in TCRdb stems from a much larger clone and differs at residue 12 from this DNA's translation, likely a read error; here the protein is translated from the DNA. The rearrangement joins TRDV2 to TRDJ1; TRDD3 agrees at 12 bases. The J gene, not given by TCRdb, was assigned here from a germline match of the nucleotide sequence. V was pared by 0 bases and J by 8 bases, with 18 bases of the junction left unmatched. The V gene's germline CDR1 is GEAIGNYY and CDR2 EKD. The CDR3 consists of 19 residues. CDR3 sequence reads: CACDTVLGDTIDTFPKLIF. In nucleotides, the CDR3 is TGTGCCTGTGACACCGTACTGGGGGATACTATCGATACCTTCCCCAAACTCATCTTT.

The sample holds many counts of this clone. TCRdb's entry gives the protein of a much larger clone, which mismatches this DNA's translation at residue 3, likely from a read error; the protein reported here is translated from the DNA. V usage is TRDV2 and J usage is TRDJ1, with 12 bases matching TRDD3. Germline assignment: CDR1 GEAIGNYY and CDR2 EKD. The CDR3 is made up of 18 amino acids. The CDR3 loop is CARDTSPVWGIRSDKLIF. The CDR3 DNA is TGTGCCCGTGACACTTCTCCGGTCTGGGGGATACGCAGCGATAAACTCATCTTT.

This clone was picked up many times. The amino acid sequence in TCRdb belongs to a much larger clone and departs from this DNA's translation at residue 12, likely a sequencing read error; the sequence shown is translated from the DNA. CDR3 region: CACEKLGESATRTDKLIF. The CDR3, as DNA: TGTGCCTGTGAGAAACTGGGGGAATCTGCAACCCGCACCGATAAACTCATCTTT. V usage is TRDV2 and J usage is TRDJ1; 9 nucleotides align to TRDD3. From germline, CDR1 is GEAIGNYY and CDR2 EKD. The length of the CDR3 is 18 residues. V was clipped by 4 bases and J by 1 base; unmatched bases: 15.

The sample holds a few counts of this clone. The protein that TCRdb holds for this DNA derives from a much larger clone and differs from the translated DNA at residue 8, which likely indicates a read error; the protein shown here is translated from the DNA. The chain uses TRDV2 and TRDJ1; 10 bases match TRDD3. Assignment of the J gene here rests on matching the DNA to germline, because TCRdb gives none. The V and J ends lost 0 bases and 0 bases, in that order; junction bases with no gene match: 15. The germline V gene encodes CDR1 GEAIGNYY and CDR2 EKD. This CDR3 is 20 amino acids long. CDR3 residues: CACDTLVRGDTRKDTDKLIF. DNA for the CDR3: TGTGCCTGTGACACCCTGGTACGGGGGGATACGCGGAAGGACACCGATAAACTCATCTTT.

This clone was counted only a few times. This DNA translates differently at residue 5 from the TCRdb protein, which is that of a much larger clone; a read error is likely, and the protein shown is the DNA's own translation. The chain employs TRDV1 and TRDJ1; perhaps TRDD3 as D (7 bases). The J gene is not listed in TCRdb, so it was assigned here from a DNA match to germline. CDR3 length equals 19 residues. The ends were cut back, 5 bases at V and 0 bases at J, with 25 bases in the middle. The germline V gene has CDR1 TSWWSYY and CDR2 QGS. CDR3 residues: CALGYLPGGWGQYTDKLIF. The CDR3 nucleotides are TGTGCTCTTGGGTACCTTCCGGGCGGCTGGGGGCAGTACACCGATAAACTCATCTTT.

This clone was observed a handful of times. The likely explanation is a read error, given a far larger clone one base away. This specimen includes other DNA sequences encoding the same CDR3. This chain links TRDV2 with TRDJ1; a possible D gene is TRDD3 (6 bases). Germline CDR1 is GEAIGNYY and CDR2 is EKD. The CDR3 spans 21 residues. The CDR3 DNA reads as TGTGCCTGCGACACCGAGACTCCCCGGCAAGGGATATTAAGGGGAACCGATAAACTCATCTTT. It specifies CACDTETPRQGILRGTDKLIF.